What follows are 22 T cell receptor beta chains derived from one specimen sequenced in a study of cytomegalovirus exposure and HLA in healthy donors. PCR employed 60 Vbeta and 13 Jbeta primers. Method: immunoSEQ multiplex PCR; TCRdb's copy keeps in-frame clones and lacks some. The sample has roughly 100,000 clones, roughly four fifths seen once; the top ten hold about 4.8%. Sequenced input: PBMCs. All receptors derive from a middle-aged man in good health and CMV-seropositive.

The rearrangement uses TRBV5-5 and TRBJ2-7, with unresolved D. Trimming left V 4 bases short and J 4 bases short, with 6 bases between. The V gene's germline CDR1 is SGHKS and CDR2 YYEKEE (reference sequence). This CDR3 is 11 amino acids long. The CDR3 protein is CASSTGYEQYF. The DNA for the CDR3 is TGTGCCAGCAGCACGGGTTACGAGCAGTACTTC. Full variable domain (outside the CDR3, taken from reference TRBV5-5 and TRBJ2-7): DAGVTQSPTHLIKTRGQQVTLRCSPISGHKSVSWYQQVLGQGPQFIFQYYEKEERGRGNFPDRFSARQFPNYSSELNVNALLLGDSALYLCASSTGYEQYFGPGTRLTVT.

CDR3 region: CASSQAQGAYGNTIYF. DNA for the CDR3: TGTGCCAGCAGTCAGGCACAGGGGGCCTATGGAAACACCATATATTTT. The J gene is TRBJ1-3, the V gene TRBV2, with TRBD1 matching 9 bases. J lost 3 bases, V lost 5 bases, and 8 bases had no gene match. Germline CDR1 and CDR2: SNHLY and FYNNEI. This CDR3 is built from 16 residues.

This chain joins TRBV18 and TRBJ1-1, with D maybe TRBD1 (5 bases). CDR3 length: 15 residues. Per the germline V gene, CDR1 is KGHSH and CDR2 is LQKENI. The ends were cut back, 3 bases at V and 1 base at J, with 12 bases in the middle. CDR3 residues: CASSPRTTSNTEAFF. In DNA, the CDR3 is TGTGCCAGCTCACCCCGGACAACTTCGAACACTGAAGCTTTCTTT. The complete variable domain, with remaining parts taken from reference TRBV18 and TRBJ1-1, reads NAGVMQNPRHLVRRRGQEARLRCSPMKGHSHVYWYRQLPEEGLKFMVYLQKENIIDESGMPKERFSAEFPKEGPSILRIQQVVRGDSAAYFCASSPRTTSNTEAFFGQGTRLTVV.

The chain uses TRBV28 and TRBJ1-1; D is unresolved. Trimming cost V 3 bases and J 5 bases, with 25 bases left between them. There are 18 residues in the CDR3. Germline V gives CDR1 MDHEN, CDR2 SYDVKM. CDR3 sequence: CASSFPTRENREKTEAFF. DNA of the CDR3: TGTGCCAGCAGTTTCCCGACCCGGGAGAATCGGGAGAAGACTGAAGCTTTCTTT.

V and J are TRBV2 and TRBJ2-5; 8 bases match TRBD1. This CDR3 spans 14 amino acids. Germline trimming cut 6 bases from V and 4 bases from J; bases unmatched to any gene: 7. Germline V gives CDR1 SNHLY, CDR2 FYNNEI. The CDR3 DNA reads TGTGCCAGCAGCCCCCAAACAGGGGGAGAGACCCAGTACTTC. Its translation is CASSPQTGGETQYF.

This clone came up once. The chain couples TRBV11-2 to TRBJ1-1; maybe TRBD1 (5 bases). In germline, CDR1 is SGHAT, CDR2 FQNNGV. The V end was cut by 2 bases, the J end by 1 base, with 11 bases between. The CDR3 has 15 amino acids. The CDR3 region is CASSLNGGPNTEAFF. Written as DNA, the CDR3 is TGTGCCAGCAGCTTAAACGGGGGACCGAACACTGAAGCTTTCTTT.

V gene TRBV7-2 combines with J gene TRBJ2-5; 10 bases match TRBD2. V dropped 5 bases and J dropped 4; count of bases not matched to a gene: 7. The CDR3 covers 15 residues. Germline-derived CDR1 and CDR2 are SGHTA and FQGNSA. Here the CDR3 DNA reads TGTGCCAGCAGCCTGGGGGTAGCGGGGGGAGAGACCCAGTACTTC. Translating it yields CASSLGVAGGETQYF.

The J gene is TRBJ2-1, the V gene TRBV25-1, with D perhaps TRBD2 (6 bases). The V gene's germline CDR1 is MGHDK and CDR2 SYGVNS. The ends were cut back, 6 bases at V and 2 bases at J, with 8 bases in the middle. The CDR3 sequence is 13 residues long. CDR3 DNA sequence: TGTGCCAGCAGAGCGGGCACCTACAATGAGCAGTTCTTC. This gives the protein CASRAGTYNEQFF.

This clone was counted a few times. The chain recombines TRBV5-1 with TRBJ2-7, with TRBD2 as a possible D gene (7 bases). V was cut by 2 bases and J by 1 base, with 13 bases left in between. There are 15 residues in the CDR3. From germline, CDR1 is SGHRS and CDR2 YFSETQ. CDR3 loop: CASSLGGAVSYEQYF. The CDR3 DNA reads TGCGCCAGCAGCTTAGGGGGGGCAGTTTCCTACGAGCAGTACTTC.

The V and J genes are TRBV27 and TRBJ1-1, with D possibly matching TRBD1 (5 bases). V was pared by 8 bases and J by 5 bases, with 12 bases between. Germline V gene sequence: CDR1 MNHEY, CDR2 SMNVEV (reference sequence). The CDR3 has 12 amino acids. As DNA, the CDR3 is TGTGCCAGCGGGACTATTGGGACTGAAGCTTTCTTT. Encoded protein: CASGTIGTEAFF.

The rearrangement joins TRBV5-1 to TRBJ2-7; D uncertain. The germline CDR1 and CDR2 sequences are SGHRS and YFSETQ. The V gene lost 0 bases and the J gene lost 0 bases, with 7 bases spanning the gap. CDR3 length: 14 residues. This CDR3 reads CASSLVEPSYEQYF. The CDR3 DNA follows: TGCGCCAGCAGCTTGGTAGAGCCCTCCTACGAGCAGTACTTC. Drawing the rest from reference TRBV5-1 and TRBJ2-7, the complete variable domain is KAGVTQTPRYLIKTRGQQVTLSCSPISGHRSVSWYQQTPGQGLQFLFEYFSETQRNKGNFPGRFSGRQFSNSRSEMNVSTLELGDSALYLCASSLVEPSYEQYFGPGTRLTVT.

The chain combines TRBV15 with TRBJ2-1; weak D call: TRBD2 (5 bases). The ends were cut back, 6 bases at V and 7 bases at J, with 13 bases in the middle. This CDR3 has 13 amino acids. CDR1 and CDR2 from the germline V gene are LNHNV and YYDKDF (reference sequence). Here the CDR3 DNA reads TGTGCCACCAGGTTAGCGTACTTGAATGAGCAGTTCTTC. Protein sequence: CATRLAYLNEQFF.

This chain links TRBV19 with TRBJ2-3; D unclear. V lost 5 bases and J 1 base, leaving 16 bases between the germline ends. CDR1 LNHDA and CDR2 SQIVND come from the germline V gene (reference sequence). CDR3 length: 16 amino acids. The CDR3 DNA reads TGTGCCAGTAGTTCGTCCGGGTCTCTGGGCACAGATACGCAGTATTTT. Amino acid sequence: CASSSSGSLGTDTQYF.

The chain has TRBV7-8 and TRBJ2-1, with D possibly being TRBD2 (6 bases). The CDR3 is 15 amino acids. Germline CDR1 and CDR2: SGHVS and FQNEAQ. V was pared by 6 bases and J by 5 bases, with 17 bases between. Here the CDR3 reads CASSPRDLAHNEQFF. The CDR3 coding sequence is TGTGCCAGCAGTCCTCGGGACCTAGCGCACAATGAGCAGTTCTTC.

This sequence joins TRBV29-1 and TRBJ2-3; TRBD2 matches 8 bases. This CDR3 spans 14 amino acids. The germline gives CDR1 SQVTM, CDR2 ANQGSEA. The V and J ends lost 3 bases and 4 bases, in that order; junction bases with no gene match: 6. The CDR3 sequence is CSVDAGGLADTQYF. The CDR3 DNA follows: TGCAGCGTTGATGCGGGGGGTCTCGCAGATACGCAGTATTTT.

The CDR3 DNA reads TGCGCCAGCAGCCAAGATCCGCGGAGCGCCGGGGAGCTGTTTTTT. Residues: CASSQDPRSAGELFF. The rearrangement uses TRBV4-1 and TRBJ2-2; D unresolved. Trimming stripped 0 bases from V and 6 bases from J, with 11 bases between. The CDR3 runs to 15 residues. Germline lookup yields CDR1 MGHRA and CDR2 YSYEKL.

V usage is TRBV7-3 and J usage is TRBJ1-1; D uncertain. Germline CDR1 SGHTA, CDR2 FQGTGA. Trimming took off 2 bases at V and 1 base at J, with 5 bases between the two ends. The CDR3 is 13 amino acids. CDR3 nucleotides: TGTGCCAGCAGCTTACTCAGGAACACTGAAGCTTTCTTT. Translation gives CASSLLRNTEAFF.

This clone has a handful of counts. The chain carries TRBV29-1 and TRBJ2-1; TRBD1 aligns across 8 bases. The germline V gene has CDR1 SQVTM and CDR2 ANQGSEA. This CDR3 comprises 14 residues. V was clipped by 5 bases and J by 6 bases; unmatched bases: 9. The CDR3 DNA follows: TGCAGCGTTCAGGGGGCGAGGGGGGCCAATGAGCAGTTCTTC. The encoded protein is CSVQGARGANEQFF.

In this sample, this clone turned up a few times. This chain connects TRBV6-1 to TRBJ1-5; TRBD1 agrees at 8 bases. Germline CDR1 reads MNHNS; CDR2 reads SASEGT. The length of the CDR3 is 13 residues. The ends lost 10 bases at V and 6 bases at J; junction bases unmatched: 8. The CDR3 protein is CAIARGLGQPQHF. CDR3 sequence (DNA): TGTGCCATCGCCAGGGGGCTCGGTCAGCCCCAGCATTTT.

A single count supports this clone. The chain has TRBV7-8 and TRBJ2-1; unclear D gene. Per the germline V gene, CDR1 is SGHVS and CDR2 is FQNEAQ. The CDR3 has 11 amino acids. Trimming stripped 5 bases from V and 3 bases from J, with 2 bases between. In DNA form, the CDR3 reads TGTGCCAGCAGCCACTACAATGAGCAGTTCTTC. It yields the protein CASSHYNEQFF.

CDR3: CASSLGGGGYTF. In DNA, the CDR3 is TGTGCCAGCAGTTTGGGAGGGGGGGGCTACACCTTC. The genes are TRBV6-5 and TRBJ1-2; D is possibly TRBD1 (6 bases). Trimming removed 4 bases at V and 8 bases at J, with 11 bases between. The CDR3 covers 12 residues. Germline V gene lookup returns CDR1 MNHEY and CDR2 SVGAGI.

The CDR3 DNA sequence: TGTGCCAGCAGTACGGACAGGGGGCTGAGCACAGATACGCAGTATTTT. It translates to CASSTDRGLSTDTQYF. The chain uses TRBV2 and TRBJ2-3; 11 positions match TRBD1. The CDR3 length is 16 residues. Germline V gives CDR1 SNHLY, CDR2 FYNNEI. Trimming at V came to 5 bases and at J to 0 bases, leaving 4 bases not matched to a gene. Drawing the rest from reference TRBV2 and TRBJ2-3, the complete variable domain is EPEVTQTPSHQVTQMGQEVILRCVPISNHLYFYWYRQILGQKVEFLVSFYNNEISEKSEIFDDQFSVERPDGSNFTLKIRSTKLEDSAMYFCASSTDRGLSTDTQYFGPGTRLTVL.